This entry concerns a single T cell receptor (beta chain). The table lists this clone with a few counts. This receptor's antigen is unknown. Base-call qualities are not available, and no considerably larger clone is one nucleotide away. Trimming at the junction amounts to 5 bases on V and 4 bases on J, and the germline ends lie 18 bases apart. The CDR3, cysteine through phenylalanine, is 15 amino acids long. The only DNA kept is the CDR3, 45 bases in frame from the first base. In the germline V gene, CDR1 corresponds to MNHEY and CDR2 to SVGAGI. This sample is part of a study of cytomegalovirus exposure and HLA in healthy donors (TCRdb year 2017). Broadly, across the study: In an earlier analysis of approximately 500 of the donors, 250 to 350 Gb of sequence data and just under 120 million unique TCR beta sequences from about 180 million T cells were reported. Approximately 300 gigabases of sequencing data and around 85 million unique TCR sequences made up an early release that covered 500 to 700 HLA-typed donors. The genetic ancestry cluster associated with self-reported Caucasian donors included around four fifths of the 300 to 400 genotyped donors. The study aimed to test whether cataloging public T cell receptors could reveal signatures of past pathogen exposure. Using immunosequencing, the study profiled T cell repertoires from about 610 subjects and related those repertoires to cytomegalovirus serostatus. In addition to the first cohort of approximately 670 subjects, a separate validation cohort of approximately 120 different subjects was used. High-throughput TCR immunosequencing, statistical association of individual TCRs with disease status, and machine learning were combined to predict cytomegalovirus infection status. To study patterns of TCR occurrence, a later analysis re-analyzed previously published TCR beta repertoires from around 700 donors and added high-resolution HLA genotyping. In the later analysis, no new phenotypic data were used to find candidate immune exposures; instead, reliance was placed on TCR beta sequences and their occurrence across donors. To decide whether each TCR beta V gene segment behaved as functional or pseudogenic, an earlier analysis of approximately 620 of the donors relied on high-throughput TCR beta sequencing. Alongside the repertoire data, information on donor age, sex, ethnicity and CMV serostatus was compiled. In a later genetic analysis, genome-wide SNP genotypes for 398 of the 666 donors were used, and that subset was treated as a discovery cohort. Every repertoire in the discovery cohort had been generated on one and the same sequencing platform. HLA typing included class I and class II loci at four-digit resolution. The number of typed donors differed by locus: 629-630 for A, B, C, DRB1 and DQB1; 522 for DQA1; over 600 for DPA1; and some 430 for DPB1. A few DR-DQ haplotypes were treated as single units for association and clustering because of strong linkage in the cohort. Among 350 to 400 genotyped donors of the cohort, an average of 235,054 unique TCR beta nucleotide sequences were sequenced per donor, about a sixth of them non-productive. Findings and caveats that apply to the study as a whole: According to the authors, the approach could potentially be generalized to other disease states and immunological phenotypes. Approximately 18 rarely observed V segments, including chromosome 9 orphons, were excluded from the earlier analysis of several hundred of the donors because counts were too low. Across donors, most TCR sequences were observed very rarely, whereas some public TCRs were present in many individuals. The sequencing pipeline was judged likely to have produced a cluster of highly shared sequence variants as a technical artifact. Assigning TCR associations to individual alleles was difficult when HLA alleles, especially DR and DQ, strongly co-occurred. Because HLA typing was missing for some donors at each locus, association tests included only the typed subset. A further reported finding was that TCR beta sequences accurately predicted the HLA-A and HLA-B alleles for most subjects in the first cohort. Only TCR beta chains were sequenced in this cohort, and the absence of alpha or paired-chain data limited detectable features. In a later analysis, TCR association rates were found to vary across HLA loci, with the most associated TCRs seen for DRB1 alleles and the fewest for HLA-C alleles. Because the 87-base-pair reads could not distinguish some IMGT-functional V segments, including TRBV6-2 and TRBV6-3, those segments were excluded. Correlated functional status among segregating V segments might reflect linkage disequilibrium, but an unknown experimental factor could not be ruled out. Cytomegalovirus status was reported to be diagnosed by the classifier with high specificity and sensitivity in both the original and validation cohorts. Immune exposure information for the cohort was limited to CMV serostatus. A later analysis found that most CMV-associated TCR beta chains appeared HLA-restricted, with HLA associations seemingly driven largely by CMV exposure. In vitro tests confirmed that three of the cytomegalovirus-associated TCR beta chains recognize cytomegalovirus antigens. An association between a missense DCLRE1C variant and V-gene and J-gene trimming of TCR beta chains was found in a later genetic analysis and replicated in an independent cohort. In a later analysis, HLA-associated TCR beta chains showed more clonal expansion and lower generation probabilities than non-associated chains that were equally common. At a false discovery rate of 0.05, a later analysis linked 15,000 to 20,000 TCR beta sequences to specific HLA alleles. In an earlier analysis of some 640 of the donors, most TCR beta V segments were observed in productive rearrangements about 90% or about 30% of the time, broadly matching IMGT annotations. In the study, 150 to 200 TCR beta chains were listed as associated with cytomegalovirus. Presence/absence analyses assumed roughly uniform sequencing depth across donors, an assumption that may not hold. According to a later genetic analysis, donors in an Asian-associated ancestry cluster had fewer N-insertions in productive TCRs than the approximately 670-donor mean. A later analysis reported that several top co-occurrence clusters appeared linked to parvovirus B19, influenza, CMV and Epstein-Barr virus.

Library preparation used the immunoSEQ multiplex PCR assay. A mixture of 60 forward primers for TCR Vbeta segments and 13 reverse primers for TCR Jbeta segments was used in the multiplex PCR. The CDR3 region of rearranged TCR beta genes was amplified from genomic DNA by a multiplex PCR assay. The Illumina HiSeq System was used to sequence the amplified TCR beta libraries as 87-base-pair reads. In the source study's methods: A later analysis counted about 80 million unique TCR beta chains across the 550 to 800 repertoires, and around 12 million of these chains were shared by at least two donors. Raw reads were error-corrected and collapsed into unique sequences with a nearest-neighbor algorithm that merged closely related sequences to remove PCR and sequencing errors. V, D and J gene segments were assigned by aligning CDR3 sequences to IMGT reference sequences. For a sequence to be retained, a match of at least six nucleotides was required to both a V gene segment and a J gene segment. A rearrangement counted as productive if the CDR3 had no stop codons and remained in frame with V and J, and every other rearrangement counted as non-productive. Following IMGT convention, CDR3 was defined as the stretch from the second conserved V-encoded cysteine up to the conserved J-encoded phenylalanine. The earlier analysis of about 610 of the donors excluded sequences that lacked an unambiguous match to a single V gene segment. In an earlier analysis of some 590 of the donors, V segments were called functional above 56.7% productive rearrangements and were called segregating when the between-donor standard deviation exceeded 5%. A statistical classification framework was developed to diagnose cytomegalovirus status using the catalog of TCR beta chain sequences. In a later analysis, V and J genes were assigned by comparing TCR nucleotide sequences against IMGT/GENE-DB human TR gene sequences. A later analysis assigned CDR3 sequences and most-parsimonious VDJ recombination scenarios with the TCRdist pipeline. In a later analysis, every TCR beta chain was defined by the combination of its CDR3 amino acid sequence and its V-gene family, and reads without a unique V-gene family were dropped. To address suspected cross-contamination and a sequencing artifact, a later analysis removed 592 highly shared, low-generation-probability nucleotide sequences. In a later analysis, a clonal expansion index for each public chain was calculated from normalized within-repertoire ranks of inferred template counts. In a later analysis, generation probabilities were computed using a VDJ recombination model fitted to out-of-frame rearrangements, and the results were checked against IGoR. A later analysis scored TCR-TCR, TCR-HLA and TCR-CMV co-occurrence with hypergeometric tests, applying a repertoire-size bias correction to TCR pairs. In a later analysis, false discovery rates were estimated by permuting HLA or CMV assignments 20 times. In a later analysis, co-occurring TCRs were grouped with DBSCAN, and TCRdist sequence similarity was added when clustering was performed within HLA-allele-positive subsets. Repertoires with fewer than 30,000 or more than 120,000 public chains, plus five repertoires with anomalous nucleotide sharing, were excluded from co-occurrence clustering. TCRdb's version of the immuneACCESS table is confined to in-frame rearrangements and falls short of the full clone set. An unresolved V gene accounts for under half of the shortfall where checked; the remainder is of unknown origin. V and J calls and clone size are given by that table; D and trimming were obtained from the DNA. The sample records about 130,000 clones, 75% of which are singletons. The ten largest clonotypes hold approximately 6.8% of the sample.

The cohort comprised more than 550 healthy bone marrow donors. All cohort members were sampled while nominally healthy, although unrecorded immune exposures were likely present. The donor was CMV seronegative and was included in the group of several hundred seronegative cohort members. Each donor provided a peripheral blood sample, and peripheral blood mononuclear cells were used for TCR beta sequencing. Genomic DNA extraction from the blood cell samples was performed with the Qiagen DNeasy Blood Extraction Kit. This TCR derives from a man aged 30 to 45 in good health and CMV-seronegative. Rearrangement joined TRBV6-5 to TRBJ2-7; TRBD2 could be the D gene, as 5 bases match. Sequenced sample: PBMCs. The DNA sequence follows: TGTGCCAGCAGTCGGATAGCGACACTTCCTTACGAGCAGTACTTC. Its coded protein is CASSRIATLPYEQYF.